This T cell receptor (beta chain) was captured in a study of radiotherapy plus CTLA-4 blockade in lung cancer. Focal radiation was given together with CTLA-4 blockade (ipilimumab) to patients with chemo-refractory metastatic non-small-cell lung cancer. CDR3 length: 16 amino acids. The germline V gene has CDR1 PRHDT and CDR2 FYEKMQ (reference sequence). J lost 7 bases, V lost 5 bases, and 13 bases had no gene match. The data were produced by immunoSEQ multiplex PCR, yet TCRdb's version contains in-frame clones alone and is incomplete. The sample includes about 120,000 clones, around 90% seen only once; the top ten take about 7%.

The V gene is TRBV13, the J gene TRBJ2-1; 8 bases line up with TRBD1. The sample in question was peripheral blood, obtained from a patient treated with radiotherapy plus ipilimumab. The sequence was obtained from a human donor with non-small cell lung cancer that progressed on radiotherapy plus ipilimumab. The CDR3: CASSAAGGGLLNEQFF. For the CDR3, the DNA is TGTGCCAGCAGCGCAGCAGGGGGCGGCCTACTAAATGAGCAGTTCTTC.